These 6 T cell receptor beta chains were all obtained from the same sample, sequenced in a study of blood T cell repertoires in COVID-19. Assay used: immunoSEQ multiplex PCR; TCRdb lists only in-frame clones, some missing. This table has 150,000 to 200,000 clones, 86% appearing once. Input material: peripheral blood. Every receptor here comes from a man aged 60-69 years with acute or convalescent COVID-19.

This sequence joins TRBV5-5 and TRBJ2-2; 8 nucleotides align to TRBD1. The CDR3 runs 16 residues. J gave up 6 bases and V 4 bases, and 11 bases lay outside the gene matches. The germline V gene has CDR1 SGHKS and CDR2 YYEKEE (reference sequence). CDR3 protein: CASSPDRGDVAGELFF. Written as DNA, the CDR3 is TGTGCCAGCAGCCCCGACAGGGGAGACGTTGCCGGGGAGCTGTTTTTT.

This clone was seen repeatedly, ten times or more. The rearrangement links TRBV18 to TRBJ1-4; D is undetermined. The V end lost 4 bases, the J end lost 8 bases, and 11 bases lay between the germline ends. This CDR3 is 13 amino acids long. CDR1 and CDR2 from the germline V gene are KGHSH and LQKENI. This chain's CDR3 is CASSLAMREKLFF. The CDR3 nucleotides are TGTGCCAGCTCACTTGCCATGCGGGAAAAACTGTTTTTT.

A note on this clone: Other DNA sequences in this sample translate to the same CDR3. The J gene is TRBJ1-1, the V gene TRBV12-3 or TRBV12-4; D gene ambiguous. This CDR3 comprises 13 residues. Trimming removed 1 base from V and 2 bases from J, with 5 bases in between. CDR3 sequence: CASSLGPNTEAFF. CDR3 DNA: TGTGCCAGCAGTTTAGGGCCAAACACTGAAGCTTTCTTT.

CDR3 protein: CASSLGRGLQETQYF. In nucleotides, the CDR3 is TGCGCCAGCAGCTTGGGTAGGGGCCTACAAGAGACCCAGTACTTC. V gene TRBV5-1 combines with J gene TRBJ2-5, with a weak D call TRBD1 (5 bases). The length of the CDR3 is 15 residues. CDR1 is SGHRS and CDR2 is YFSETQ in the germline V gene. V was trimmed by 0 bases and J by 2 bases, leaving 11 bases between them.

The chain recombines TRBV5-1 with TRBJ2-1, with 14 positions matching TRBD2. The V segment lost 3 bases and the J segment 9 bases; nucleotides outside the gene matches: 2. The germline gives CDR1 SGHRS, CDR2 YFSETQ. There are 14 residues in the CDR3. The CDR3 DNA reads as TGCGCCAGCAGCTGGGGGACTAGCGGGGGTGAGCAGTTCTTC. Amino acids: CASSWGTSGGEQFF.

This CDR3 reads CSASDATTNEKLFF. In DNA form, the CDR3 reads TGCAGTGCTAGTGATGCGACAACTAATGAAAAACTGTTTTTT. V gene TRBV20-1 combines with J gene TRBJ1-4; D gene unclear. Germline lookup yields CDR1 DFQATT and CDR2 SNEGSKA (reference sequence). There are 14 residues in the CDR3. Trimming took 3 bases from V and 0 from J, leaving 8 bases between them.